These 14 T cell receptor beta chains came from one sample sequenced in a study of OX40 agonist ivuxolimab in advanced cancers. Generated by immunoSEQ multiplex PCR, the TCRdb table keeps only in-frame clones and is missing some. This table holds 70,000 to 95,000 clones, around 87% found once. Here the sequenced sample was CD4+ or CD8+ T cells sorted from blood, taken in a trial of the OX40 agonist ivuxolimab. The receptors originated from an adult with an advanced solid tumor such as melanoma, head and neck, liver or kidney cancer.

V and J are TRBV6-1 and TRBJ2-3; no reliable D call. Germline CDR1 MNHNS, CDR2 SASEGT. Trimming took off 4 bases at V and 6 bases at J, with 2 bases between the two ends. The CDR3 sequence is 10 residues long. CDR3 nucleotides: TGTGCCAGCAGTGTCGATACGCAGTATTTT. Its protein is CASSVDTQYF.

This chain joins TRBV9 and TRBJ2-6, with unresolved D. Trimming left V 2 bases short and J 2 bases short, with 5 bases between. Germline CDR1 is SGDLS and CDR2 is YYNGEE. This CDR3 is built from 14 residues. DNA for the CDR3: TGTGCCAGCAGCGTTGAGGCTGGGGCCAACGTCCTGACTTTC. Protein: CASSVEAGANVLTF. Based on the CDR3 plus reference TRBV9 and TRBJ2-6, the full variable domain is DSGVTQTPKHLITATGQRVTLRCSPRSGDLSVYWYQQSLDQGLQFLIQYYNGEERAKGNILERFSAQQFPDLHSELNLSSLELGDSALYFCASSVEAGANVLTFGAGSRLTVL.

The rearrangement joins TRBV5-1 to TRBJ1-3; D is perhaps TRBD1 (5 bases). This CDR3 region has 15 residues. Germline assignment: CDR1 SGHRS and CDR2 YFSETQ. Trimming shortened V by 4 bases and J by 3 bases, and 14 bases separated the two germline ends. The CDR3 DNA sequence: TGCGCCAGCAGCCAAAGGGGTCTCGGTGGAAACACCATATATTTT. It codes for CASSQRGLGGNTIYF.

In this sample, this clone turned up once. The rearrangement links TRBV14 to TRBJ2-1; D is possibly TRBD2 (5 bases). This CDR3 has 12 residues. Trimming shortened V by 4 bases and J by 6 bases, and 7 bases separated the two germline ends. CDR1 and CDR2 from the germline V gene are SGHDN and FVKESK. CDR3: CASSPAGNEQFF. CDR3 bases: TGTGCCAGCAGCCCCGCGGGCAATGAGCAGTTCTTC.

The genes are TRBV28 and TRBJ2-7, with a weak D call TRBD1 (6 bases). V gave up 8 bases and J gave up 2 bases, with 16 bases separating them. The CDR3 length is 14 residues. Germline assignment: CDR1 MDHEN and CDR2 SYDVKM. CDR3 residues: CASLPQGPTYEQYF. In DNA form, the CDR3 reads TGTGCCAGCCTTCCCCAGGGGCCTACCTACGAGCAGTACTTC.

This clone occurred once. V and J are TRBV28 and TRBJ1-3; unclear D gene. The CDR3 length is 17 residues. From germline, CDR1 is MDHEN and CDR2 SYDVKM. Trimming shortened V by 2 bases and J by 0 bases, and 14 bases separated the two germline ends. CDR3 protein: CASSLITTARSGNTIYF. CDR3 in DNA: TGTGCCAGCAGTTTAATAACCACGGCCCGCTCTGGAAACACCATATATTTT. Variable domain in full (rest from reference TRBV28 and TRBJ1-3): DVKVTQSSRYLVKRTGEKVFLECVQDMDHENMFWYRQDPGLGLRLIYFSYDVKMKEKGDIPEGYSVSREKKERFSLILESASTNQTSMYLCASSLITTARSGNTIYFGEGSWLTVV.

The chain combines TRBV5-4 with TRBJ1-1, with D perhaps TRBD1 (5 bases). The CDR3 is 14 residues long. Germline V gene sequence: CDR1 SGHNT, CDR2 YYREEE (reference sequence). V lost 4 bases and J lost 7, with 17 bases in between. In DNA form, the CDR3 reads TGTGCCAGCAGCCCTACCCTCGCGGGGGGTGAAGCTTTCTTT. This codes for CASSPTLAGGEAFF.

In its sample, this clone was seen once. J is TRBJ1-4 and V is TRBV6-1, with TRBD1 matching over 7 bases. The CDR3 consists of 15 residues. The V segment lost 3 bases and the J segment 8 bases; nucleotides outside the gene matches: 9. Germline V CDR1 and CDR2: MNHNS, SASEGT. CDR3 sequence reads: CASSDTGVIGEKLFF. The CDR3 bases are TGTGCCAGCAGTGATACAGGGGTGATTGGGGAAAAACTGTTTTTT.

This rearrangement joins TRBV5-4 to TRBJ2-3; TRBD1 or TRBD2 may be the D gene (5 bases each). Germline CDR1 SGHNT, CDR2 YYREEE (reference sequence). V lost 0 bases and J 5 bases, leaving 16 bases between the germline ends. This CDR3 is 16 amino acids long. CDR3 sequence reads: CASSLGNVRGIDTQYF. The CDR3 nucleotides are TGTGCCAGCAGCTTGGGGAATGTGAGGGGCATAGATACGCAGTATTTT.

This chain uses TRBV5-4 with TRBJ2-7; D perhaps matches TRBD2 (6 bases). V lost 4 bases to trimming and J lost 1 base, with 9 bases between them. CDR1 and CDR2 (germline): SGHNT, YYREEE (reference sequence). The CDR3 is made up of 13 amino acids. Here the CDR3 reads CASSAGLSYEQYF. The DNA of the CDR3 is TGTGCCAGCAGCGCGGGACTTTCCTACGAGCAGTACTTC.

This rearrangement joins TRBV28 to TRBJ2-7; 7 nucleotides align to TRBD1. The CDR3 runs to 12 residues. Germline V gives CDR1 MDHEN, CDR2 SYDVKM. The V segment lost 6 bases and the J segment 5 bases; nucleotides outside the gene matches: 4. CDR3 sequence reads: CASRTGFHEQYF. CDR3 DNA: TGTGCCAGCAGGACAGGGTTCCACGAGCAGTACTTC.

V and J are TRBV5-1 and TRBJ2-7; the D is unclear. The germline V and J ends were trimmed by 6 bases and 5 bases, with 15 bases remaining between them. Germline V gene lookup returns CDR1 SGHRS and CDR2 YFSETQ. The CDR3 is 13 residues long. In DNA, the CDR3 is TGCGCCAGCAAACGCCTCCCCCCCGACGAGCAGTACTTC. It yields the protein CASKRLPPDEQYF.

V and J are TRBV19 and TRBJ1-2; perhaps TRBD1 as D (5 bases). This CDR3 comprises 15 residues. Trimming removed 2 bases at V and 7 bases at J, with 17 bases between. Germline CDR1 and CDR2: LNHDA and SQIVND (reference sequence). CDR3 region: CASSIPSGTLGGYTF. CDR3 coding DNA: TGTGCCAGTAGTATACCTTCAGGGACGTTAGGTGGCTACACCTTC.

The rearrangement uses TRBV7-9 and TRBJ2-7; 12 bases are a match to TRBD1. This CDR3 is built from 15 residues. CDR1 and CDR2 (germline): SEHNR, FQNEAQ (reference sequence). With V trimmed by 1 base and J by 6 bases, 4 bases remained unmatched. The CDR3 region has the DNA TGTGCCAGCAGCTTAGACGGGACAGGGGGCTTCGAGCAGTACTTC. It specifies CASSLDGTGGFEQYF.